Here is one T cell receptor beta chain with its context. Its matching antigen is unknown. Germline assignment: CDR1 LNHDA and CDR2 SQIVND (reference sequence). Trimming took 2 bases from V and 6 from J; bases not matched to a gene: 5. This CDR3 region has 15 residues. This entry belongs to a study of CD8+CD57+ T cells in acquired aplastic anemia. General study findings and limits: With respect to CD8+ Simpson's diversity, patients and controls did not differ significantly.

The authors sequenced patients whose flow cytometry had shown CD8+CD57+ cell expansion. There was no therapy given to any patient before the blood sampling took place. Genomic DNA, the template, was used for profiling of the TCR beta VDJ and CDR3. MiXCR, run by TCRdb on the reads, gives a single entry per CDR3 protein. Of some 150,000 distinct CDR3 sequences in the sample, 70% to 75% are singletons; the top ten hold about 50%. The rearrangement joins TRBV19 to TRBJ2-2, with TRBD2 matching 8 bases. Sequenced input: sorted CD4+, CD8+, or CD8+CD57+ T cells (not recorded which) from PBMCs. The receptor's source is a human donor with aplastic anemia. CDR3 loop: CASSIKGLASGELFF. CDR3 DNA: TGTGCCAGTAGTATAAAAGGACTAGCCTCCGGGGAGCTGTTTTTT.